These 20 T cell receptor beta chains were all obtained from the same sample, sequenced in a study of blood T cell repertoires in COVID-19. The table came from immunoSEQ multiplex PCR; TCRdb's copy has only in-frame clones and leaves some out. The repertoire consists of some 83,000 clones, with around 81% occurring once and the leading ten covering around 43%. Material for sequencing was peripheral blood. The source of these receptors is an elderly man with acute or convalescent COVID-19.

V usage is TRBV19 and J usage is TRBJ1-6; 7 positions match TRBD1. The CDR3 consists of 15 residues. Unmatched junction bases numbered 5, after V lost 4 bases and J lost 5 bases. Germline V gene lookup returns CDR1 LNHDA and CDR2 SQIVND (reference sequence). DNA of the CDR3: TGTGCCAGTAGTACCCTGGACAGGAATAATTCACCCCTCCACTTT. It encodes CASSTLDRNNSPLHF.

The chain combines TRBV28 with TRBJ1-5, with TRBD1 matching over 7 bases. This CDR3 has 16 residues. Per the germline V gene, CDR1 is MDHEN and CDR2 is SYDVKM. Unmatched junction bases numbered 8, after V lost 2 bases and J lost 4 bases. CDR3 bases: TGTGCCAGCAGTTTAGGAGGGGGCAGGGAGAATCAGCCCCAGCATTTT. Its protein is CASSLGGGRENQPQHF.

This clone was picked up a small number of times. The chain employs TRBV30 and TRBJ1-1; D may be TRBD1 (5 bases). The V end lost 3 bases, the J end lost 6 bases, and 11 bases lay between the germline ends. Germline CDR1 reads GTSNPN; CDR2 reads SVGIG (reference sequence). The CDR3 has 12 amino acids. The DNA for the CDR3 is TGTGCCTGGAGGCCCGACAGCCCTGAAGCTTTCTTT. As protein: CAWRPDSPEAFF. The entire variable domain, with the rest obtained from reference TRBV30 and TRBJ1-1, is as follows: SQTIHQWPATLVQPVGSPLSLECTVEGTSNPNLYWYRQAAGRGLQLLFYSVGIGQISSEVPQNLSASRPQDRQFILSSKKLLLSDSGFYLCAWRPDSPEAFFGQGTRLTVV.

The genes are TRBV5-1 and TRBJ2-1; D may be TRBD2 (6 bases). The V gene's germline CDR1 is SGHRS and CDR2 YFSETQ. The CDR3 extends over 15 amino acids. The germline V and J ends were trimmed by 4 bases and 0 bases, with 11 bases remaining between them. The CDR3 nucleotides read TGCGCCAGCAGCCCTGCGGAGGGCTCCTACAATGAGCAGTTCTTC. This encodes CASSPAEGSYNEQFF.

This chain connects TRBV30 to TRBJ1-1, with 9 bases identical to TRBD1. CDR3 length: 12 residues. J gave up 4 bases and V 8 bases, and 5 bases lay outside the gene matches. Germline CDR1 GTSNPN, CDR2 SVGIG (reference sequence). The CDR3 nucleotides are TGTGCCAGATCGACAGGGGGCACTGAAGCTTTCTTT. It codes for CARSTGGTEAFF.

The rearrangement links TRBV6-2 or TRBV6-3 to TRBJ1-2; D is possibly TRBD1 (6 bases). The V end lost 5 bases, the J end lost 4 bases, and 11 bases lay between the germline ends. CDR3 length equals 13 residues. CDR1 and CDR2 from the germline V gene are MNHEY and SVGEGT. The DNA of the CDR3 is TGTGCCAGCAGTCAACAGGGATCCTATGGCTACACCTTC. It is translated as CASSQQGSYGYTF.

This clone has a handful of counts. The V and J genes are TRBV30 and TRBJ1-5; tentatively, D is TRBD1 (6 bases). The V gene's germline CDR1 is GTSNPN and CDR2 SVGIG (reference sequence). V gave up 5 bases and J gave up 4 bases, with 15 bases separating them. The length of the CDR3 is 14 residues. Here the CDR3 DNA reads TGTGCCTGGGCCCTGGGACACATAAATCAGCCCCAGCATTTT. Encoded protein: CAWALGHINQPQHF.

The V gene is TRBV18, the J gene TRBJ2-1; TRBD1 matches at 10 bases. The CDR3 contains 13 residues. Losses at the gene ends were 6 bases for V and 9 bases for J; bases not matched to a gene: 5. Germline-derived CDR1 and CDR2 are KGHSH and LQKENI. CDR3 coding DNA: TGTGCCAGCTCCCGGGGACAGGGGAGTGAGCAGTTCTTC. Protein sequence: CASSRGQGSEQFF.

This chain uses TRBV12-3 or TRBV12-4 with TRBJ2-1; D uncertain. The germline V and J ends were trimmed by 3 bases and 7 bases, with 10 bases remaining between them. This CDR3 has 13 amino acids. The CDR3 bases are TGTGCCAGCAGTTTGTTCACAGTGAATGAGCAGTTCTTC. Translating gives CASSLFTVNEQFF.

The V call is TRBV9, the J call TRBJ1-2; D perhaps matches TRBD1 (6 bases). This CDR3 region has 16 residues. The V end was cut by 0 bases, the J end by 5 bases, with 17 bases between. Germline V gene data show CDR1 as SGDLS and CDR2 as YYNGEE. DNA for the CDR3: TGTGCCAGCAGCGTAGTCGACAGGTATTCCGCATATGGCTACACCTTC. It translates to CASSVVDRYSAYGYTF.

V usage is TRBV18 and J usage is TRBJ2-2; 7 positions match TRBD2. The V gene end was trimmed by 5 bases and the J gene end by 1 base; junction bases not matched to a gene: 7. Germline V gives CDR1 KGHSH, CDR2 LQKENI. This CDR3 spans 16 amino acids. Here the CDR3 DNA reads TGTGCCAGCTCAACGCTAGCGGATATGAACACCGGGGAGCTGTTTTTT. Its protein is CASSTLADMNTGELFF.

The chain couples TRBV6-6 to TRBJ2-2, with 11 bases lining up with TRBD1. There are 15 residues in the CDR3. V shed 5 bases, J shed 5 bases, and the junction held 4 bases outside the gene matches. Germline values: CDR1 MNHNY, CDR2 SVGAGI (reference sequence). The CDR3 DNA follows: TGTGCCAGCAGTGGTGGGACAGGGGGGACCGGGGAGCTGTTTTTT. Amino acid sequence: CASSGGTGGTGELFF.

The CDR3 protein is CASSHPGQGNEKLFF. CDR3 coding DNA: TGTGCCAGCAGCCACCCGGGACAGGGGAATGAAAAACTGTTTTTT. The chain is built from TRBV6-5 and TRBJ1-4, with TRBD1 matching 10 bases. V lost 6 bases and J lost 5; bases outside the gene matches: 6. Germline V gene sequence: CDR1 MNHEY, CDR2 SVGAGI. This CDR3 spans 15 amino acids.

The table lists this clone with a few counts. The chain recombines TRBV11-2 with TRBJ1-4, with a possible D match to TRBD1 (6 bases). Per the germline V gene, CDR1 is SGHAT and CDR2 is FQNNGV. The CDR3 totals 18 residues. V was pared by 1 base and J by 4 bases, with 19 bases between. CDR3 protein: CASSLGRVLAGVNEKLFF. The CDR3, as DNA: TGTGCCAGCAGCTTAGGGAGAGTGCTGGCAGGGGTTAATGAAAAACTGTTTTTT. Full variable domain (outside the CDR3, taken from reference TRBV11-2 and TRBJ1-4): EAGVAQSPRYKIIEKRQSVAFWCNPISGHATLYWYQQILGQGPKLLIQFQNNGVVDDSQLPKDRFSAERLKGVDSTLKIQPAKLEDSAVYLCASSLGRVLAGVNEKLFFGSGTQLSVL.

The chain joins TRBV28 to TRBJ1-2; D not resolved. Looked up from germline, CDR1 is MDHEN and CDR2 is SYDVKM. This CDR3 spans 11 amino acids. V lost 6 bases, J lost 8 bases, and 10 bases lay in between. The CDR3 region has the DNA TGTGCCAGCAGCACCTTCCTAGGCTACACCTTC. Its protein is CASSTFLGYTF.

CDR3 loop: CASSRLAGVGNEQFF. Written as DNA, the CDR3 is TGTGCCAGCAGTCGACTAGCGGGAGTGGGTAATGAGCAGTTCTTC. The chain uses TRBV25-1 and TRBJ2-1; 12 positions agree with TRBD2. Trimming took 5 bases from V and 7 from J; bases not matched to a gene: 6. Germline V lookup: CDR1 MGHDK, CDR2 SYGVNS. This CDR3 spans 15 amino acids.

The genes are TRBV5-1 and TRBJ2-3; 14 bases agree with TRBD2. The CDR3 runs to 16 residues. V was clipped by 3 bases and J by 3 bases; unmatched bases: 3. Germline V gives CDR1 SGHRS, CDR2 YFSETQ. The CDR3 DNA reads TGCGCCAGCAGCTCGGGACTAGCGGGAGCGACAGATACGCAGTATTTT. Residues: CASSSGLAGATDTQYF.

The chain joins TRBV7-2 to TRBJ2-3; 8 nucleotides agree with TRBD1. The CDR3 is made up of 19 amino acids. Germline loops: CDR1 SGHTA, CDR2 FQGNSA. Unmatched junction bases numbered 17, after V lost 4 bases and J lost 2 bases. CDR3 nucleotide sequence: TGTGCCAGCAGCTCAACGCCGGCGTGGACAGGGTATTCCACAGATACGCAGTATTTT. Its translation: CASSSTPAWTGYSTDTQYF.

The chain is built from TRBV4-3 and TRBJ1-2; 9 positions match TRBD1. V shed 2 bases, J shed 4 bases, and the junction held 5 bases outside the gene matches. CDR3 length equals 15 residues. Germline V gene sequence: CDR1 LGHNA, CDR2 YSLEER. The CDR3 region has the DNA TGCGCCAGCAGCCAAAACAGGGGGCGAAGCTATGGCTACACCTTC. Translating it yields CASSQNRGRSYGYTF.

The V gene is TRBV7-8, the J gene TRBJ2-7; 13 positions agree with TRBD2. J gave up 3 bases and V 4 bases, and 9 bases lay outside the gene matches. This CDR3 is built from 17 residues. The germline V gene encodes CDR1 SGHVS and CDR2 FQNEAQ. CDR3 in amino acids: CASSSRGLAGEGYEQYF. The CDR3 DNA reads TGTGCCAGCAGCTCACGAGGACTAGCGGGAGAAGGCTACGAGCAGTACTTC.